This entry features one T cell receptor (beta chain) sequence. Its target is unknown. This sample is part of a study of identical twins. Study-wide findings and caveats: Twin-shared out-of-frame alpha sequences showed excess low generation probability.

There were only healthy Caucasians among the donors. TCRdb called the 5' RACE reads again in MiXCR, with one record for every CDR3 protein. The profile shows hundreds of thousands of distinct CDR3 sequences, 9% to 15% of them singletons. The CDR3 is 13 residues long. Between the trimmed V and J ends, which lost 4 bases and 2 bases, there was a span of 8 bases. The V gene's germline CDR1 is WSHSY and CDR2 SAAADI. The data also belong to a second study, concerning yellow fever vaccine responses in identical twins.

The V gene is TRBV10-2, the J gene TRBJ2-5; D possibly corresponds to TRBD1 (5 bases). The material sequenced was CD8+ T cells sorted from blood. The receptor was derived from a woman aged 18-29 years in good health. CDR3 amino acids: CASSGGRQETQYF. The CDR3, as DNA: TGCGCCAGCAGTGGGGGCAGGCAAGAGACCCAGTACTTC.